Listed below are T cell receptor beta chains from one sample, sequenced in a study of early stage breast cancer tumors. Only in-frame clones appear in the TCRdb table, and some are missing; sequencing was by immunoSEQ multiplex PCR. The data contain roughly 30,000 clones, roughly four fifths of them singletons. The sequenced sample was blood. The receptors here all came from a person aged 45-60 years with breast cancer. Each CDR3 is given with its conserved first and last residue. Clone size appears in some rows only: once, few, many, or a class for an expanded clone.

j_gene	v_gene	abundance	CDR3aa
TRBJ1-1	TRBV2	-	CASRGRWGDTEAFF
TRBJ2-3	TRBV7-3	-	CASSLTGTSGYTDTQYF
TRBJ1-1	TRBV30	-	CAWRADRRTEAFF
TRBJ2-5	TRBV9	once	CASSVGNSGAQETQYF
TRBJ2-7	TRBV5-6	-	CASSLEVGQGSYEQYF
TRBJ2-1	TRBV27	-	CASSLYAWATYNEQFF
TRBJ2-5	TRBV19	-	CASTQTSGGAGETQYF
TRBJ2-2	TRBV13	-	CASSLAREGTGELFF
TRBJ1-6	TRBV6-1	-	CASSLSSSPLHF
TRBJ2-7	TRBV5-4	-	CASSLAGGTRGHEQYF
TRBJ2-3	TRBV5-6	-	CASSLVDTSTDTQYF
TRBJ2-7	TRBV15	-	CATSRDLAGGNEQYF
TRBJ2-5	TRBV27	-	CASSLLGTSEKETQYF
TRBJ2-3	TRBV2	once	CASRLRGGTSTDTQYF
TRBJ1-5	TRBV28	few	CASRDDRTNQPQHF
TRBJ2-2	TRBV2	-	CASSEVGVWTGELFF
TRBJ2-7	TRBV5-1	-	CASSSAGVSYEQYF
TRBJ1-4	TRBV29-1	once	CSVAERRATNEKLFF
TRBJ2-1	TRBV4-1	-	CASSQDIGSGGNEQFF
TRBJ2-1	TRBV9	-	CASSEGLAGGMNEQFF
TRBJ2-7	TRBV18	-	CASSPNPGTGVWEQYF
TRBJ1-2	TRBV28	-	CASANPGDGYTF
TRBJ2-1	TRBV7-6	few	CASSLVRLAGGLFF
TRBJ2-3	TRBV15	-	CATSRDGGGTSNTQYF
TRBJ2-1	TRBV13	-	CASLGGTSNEQFF
TRBJ1-1	TRBV6-5	-	CASSTKTEAFF
TRBJ1-1	TRBV2	medium-sized	CASSVAAEGSEAFF
TRBJ1-2	TRBV25-1	-	CASSEWGRGKEGYTF
TRBJ2-7	TRBV19	-	CASRPDTSYEQYF
TRBJ2-7	TRBV15	-	CATREGGGEYEQYF
TRBJ2-3	TRBV10-3	once	CAIRPAGVVTDTQYF
TRBJ2-5	TRBV28	-	CASSLMTQYF
TRBJ1-6	TRBV10-1	few	CASSSGTAYNSPLHF
TRBJ2-7	TRBV4-3	-	CASSHVGLRGRAYEQYF
TRBJ1-6	TRBV28	once	CASTQGGGPLHF
TRBJ2-5	TRBV11-1	-	CASSLGWAGQETQYF
TRBJ1-1	TRBV15	-	CATSNQPGIEAFF
TRBJ1-2	TRBV30	-	CAWRQAGTGGYTF
TRBJ2-7	TRBV6-6	-	CASSSTRGGGAVEQYF